This T cell receptor beta chain was documented in a study of shared clonotypes between healthy human individuals. Germline CDR1 MNHEY, CDR2 SVGAGI. The CDR3 is 14 amino acids. V lost 6 bases and J lost 2; bases outside the gene matches: 3. Only in-frame clones appear in the TCRdb table, and some are missing; sequencing was by immunoSEQ multiplex PCR. Of 1 million to 1.2 million clones listed, about 72% are singletons. Comment on this clone: It may be a read error: a sequence one base away is much more abundant.

The V call is TRBV6-5, the J call TRBJ2-5; 10 nucleotides match TRBD1. Sequencing was carried out using memory CD4+ T cells from PBMCs. The subset is: CD45RA-negative fraction. The TCR sequence derives from a man between 18 and 35 years old in good health. Some clones in this sample may be carry-over from other donors' samples. CDR3 sequence reads: CASSQDRGQETQYF. The CDR3 bases are TGTGCCAGCAGCCAGGACAGGGGGCAAGAGACCCAGTACTTC.